The clone carrying this TCR beta chain was counted between two and nine times. Its specificity is unknown. This sample is part of a study of beta chain features in type 1 diabetes. General study points: Equally in patients and controls, PCR might preferentially amplify shorter templates. In every one of the four CD4+ subsets, TCRB CDR3s were moderately but significantly shorter in Type 1 diabetes patients.

One heparinised blood draw averaging around 110 mL was given by each donor. Based on CD45RO/CCR7/CD25/CD127/CD95/CD27, CD4+ regulatory, stem cell-like memory, naive and central memory cells were sorted. CDR1 is SGHTA, CDR2 FQGNSA, per germline. V shed 5 bases and J shed 8 bases, with 19 bases lying between them. The CDR3 has 15 residues. The whole isolated RNA underwent reverse transcription, so sequencing captured expressed TCRB transcripts. TCRdb's copy holds only in-frame clones and misses some; the assay was immunoSEQ multiplex PCR. The data contain some 290,000 clones, approximately 15% of them singletons.

The sequence came from a man aged 25-40 years with type 1 diabetes. The chain is built from TRBV7-2 and TRBJ2-1, with a possible D match to TRBD2 (7 bases). The sequenced sample was naive CD4+ T cells from blood. For the CDR3, the DNA is TGTGCCAGCAGCCTGGTGGGGGAGGGGGTATATGAGCAGTTCTTC. Translated, it gives CASSLVGEGVYEQFF. Together with reference TRBV7-2 and TRBJ2-1, the CDR3 gives the full variable domain: GAGVSQSPSNKVTEKGKDVELRCDPISGHTALYWYRQSLGQGLEFLIYFQGNSAPDKSGLPSDRFSAERTGGSVSTLTIQRTQQEDSAVYLCASSLVGEGVYEQFFGPGTRLTVL.